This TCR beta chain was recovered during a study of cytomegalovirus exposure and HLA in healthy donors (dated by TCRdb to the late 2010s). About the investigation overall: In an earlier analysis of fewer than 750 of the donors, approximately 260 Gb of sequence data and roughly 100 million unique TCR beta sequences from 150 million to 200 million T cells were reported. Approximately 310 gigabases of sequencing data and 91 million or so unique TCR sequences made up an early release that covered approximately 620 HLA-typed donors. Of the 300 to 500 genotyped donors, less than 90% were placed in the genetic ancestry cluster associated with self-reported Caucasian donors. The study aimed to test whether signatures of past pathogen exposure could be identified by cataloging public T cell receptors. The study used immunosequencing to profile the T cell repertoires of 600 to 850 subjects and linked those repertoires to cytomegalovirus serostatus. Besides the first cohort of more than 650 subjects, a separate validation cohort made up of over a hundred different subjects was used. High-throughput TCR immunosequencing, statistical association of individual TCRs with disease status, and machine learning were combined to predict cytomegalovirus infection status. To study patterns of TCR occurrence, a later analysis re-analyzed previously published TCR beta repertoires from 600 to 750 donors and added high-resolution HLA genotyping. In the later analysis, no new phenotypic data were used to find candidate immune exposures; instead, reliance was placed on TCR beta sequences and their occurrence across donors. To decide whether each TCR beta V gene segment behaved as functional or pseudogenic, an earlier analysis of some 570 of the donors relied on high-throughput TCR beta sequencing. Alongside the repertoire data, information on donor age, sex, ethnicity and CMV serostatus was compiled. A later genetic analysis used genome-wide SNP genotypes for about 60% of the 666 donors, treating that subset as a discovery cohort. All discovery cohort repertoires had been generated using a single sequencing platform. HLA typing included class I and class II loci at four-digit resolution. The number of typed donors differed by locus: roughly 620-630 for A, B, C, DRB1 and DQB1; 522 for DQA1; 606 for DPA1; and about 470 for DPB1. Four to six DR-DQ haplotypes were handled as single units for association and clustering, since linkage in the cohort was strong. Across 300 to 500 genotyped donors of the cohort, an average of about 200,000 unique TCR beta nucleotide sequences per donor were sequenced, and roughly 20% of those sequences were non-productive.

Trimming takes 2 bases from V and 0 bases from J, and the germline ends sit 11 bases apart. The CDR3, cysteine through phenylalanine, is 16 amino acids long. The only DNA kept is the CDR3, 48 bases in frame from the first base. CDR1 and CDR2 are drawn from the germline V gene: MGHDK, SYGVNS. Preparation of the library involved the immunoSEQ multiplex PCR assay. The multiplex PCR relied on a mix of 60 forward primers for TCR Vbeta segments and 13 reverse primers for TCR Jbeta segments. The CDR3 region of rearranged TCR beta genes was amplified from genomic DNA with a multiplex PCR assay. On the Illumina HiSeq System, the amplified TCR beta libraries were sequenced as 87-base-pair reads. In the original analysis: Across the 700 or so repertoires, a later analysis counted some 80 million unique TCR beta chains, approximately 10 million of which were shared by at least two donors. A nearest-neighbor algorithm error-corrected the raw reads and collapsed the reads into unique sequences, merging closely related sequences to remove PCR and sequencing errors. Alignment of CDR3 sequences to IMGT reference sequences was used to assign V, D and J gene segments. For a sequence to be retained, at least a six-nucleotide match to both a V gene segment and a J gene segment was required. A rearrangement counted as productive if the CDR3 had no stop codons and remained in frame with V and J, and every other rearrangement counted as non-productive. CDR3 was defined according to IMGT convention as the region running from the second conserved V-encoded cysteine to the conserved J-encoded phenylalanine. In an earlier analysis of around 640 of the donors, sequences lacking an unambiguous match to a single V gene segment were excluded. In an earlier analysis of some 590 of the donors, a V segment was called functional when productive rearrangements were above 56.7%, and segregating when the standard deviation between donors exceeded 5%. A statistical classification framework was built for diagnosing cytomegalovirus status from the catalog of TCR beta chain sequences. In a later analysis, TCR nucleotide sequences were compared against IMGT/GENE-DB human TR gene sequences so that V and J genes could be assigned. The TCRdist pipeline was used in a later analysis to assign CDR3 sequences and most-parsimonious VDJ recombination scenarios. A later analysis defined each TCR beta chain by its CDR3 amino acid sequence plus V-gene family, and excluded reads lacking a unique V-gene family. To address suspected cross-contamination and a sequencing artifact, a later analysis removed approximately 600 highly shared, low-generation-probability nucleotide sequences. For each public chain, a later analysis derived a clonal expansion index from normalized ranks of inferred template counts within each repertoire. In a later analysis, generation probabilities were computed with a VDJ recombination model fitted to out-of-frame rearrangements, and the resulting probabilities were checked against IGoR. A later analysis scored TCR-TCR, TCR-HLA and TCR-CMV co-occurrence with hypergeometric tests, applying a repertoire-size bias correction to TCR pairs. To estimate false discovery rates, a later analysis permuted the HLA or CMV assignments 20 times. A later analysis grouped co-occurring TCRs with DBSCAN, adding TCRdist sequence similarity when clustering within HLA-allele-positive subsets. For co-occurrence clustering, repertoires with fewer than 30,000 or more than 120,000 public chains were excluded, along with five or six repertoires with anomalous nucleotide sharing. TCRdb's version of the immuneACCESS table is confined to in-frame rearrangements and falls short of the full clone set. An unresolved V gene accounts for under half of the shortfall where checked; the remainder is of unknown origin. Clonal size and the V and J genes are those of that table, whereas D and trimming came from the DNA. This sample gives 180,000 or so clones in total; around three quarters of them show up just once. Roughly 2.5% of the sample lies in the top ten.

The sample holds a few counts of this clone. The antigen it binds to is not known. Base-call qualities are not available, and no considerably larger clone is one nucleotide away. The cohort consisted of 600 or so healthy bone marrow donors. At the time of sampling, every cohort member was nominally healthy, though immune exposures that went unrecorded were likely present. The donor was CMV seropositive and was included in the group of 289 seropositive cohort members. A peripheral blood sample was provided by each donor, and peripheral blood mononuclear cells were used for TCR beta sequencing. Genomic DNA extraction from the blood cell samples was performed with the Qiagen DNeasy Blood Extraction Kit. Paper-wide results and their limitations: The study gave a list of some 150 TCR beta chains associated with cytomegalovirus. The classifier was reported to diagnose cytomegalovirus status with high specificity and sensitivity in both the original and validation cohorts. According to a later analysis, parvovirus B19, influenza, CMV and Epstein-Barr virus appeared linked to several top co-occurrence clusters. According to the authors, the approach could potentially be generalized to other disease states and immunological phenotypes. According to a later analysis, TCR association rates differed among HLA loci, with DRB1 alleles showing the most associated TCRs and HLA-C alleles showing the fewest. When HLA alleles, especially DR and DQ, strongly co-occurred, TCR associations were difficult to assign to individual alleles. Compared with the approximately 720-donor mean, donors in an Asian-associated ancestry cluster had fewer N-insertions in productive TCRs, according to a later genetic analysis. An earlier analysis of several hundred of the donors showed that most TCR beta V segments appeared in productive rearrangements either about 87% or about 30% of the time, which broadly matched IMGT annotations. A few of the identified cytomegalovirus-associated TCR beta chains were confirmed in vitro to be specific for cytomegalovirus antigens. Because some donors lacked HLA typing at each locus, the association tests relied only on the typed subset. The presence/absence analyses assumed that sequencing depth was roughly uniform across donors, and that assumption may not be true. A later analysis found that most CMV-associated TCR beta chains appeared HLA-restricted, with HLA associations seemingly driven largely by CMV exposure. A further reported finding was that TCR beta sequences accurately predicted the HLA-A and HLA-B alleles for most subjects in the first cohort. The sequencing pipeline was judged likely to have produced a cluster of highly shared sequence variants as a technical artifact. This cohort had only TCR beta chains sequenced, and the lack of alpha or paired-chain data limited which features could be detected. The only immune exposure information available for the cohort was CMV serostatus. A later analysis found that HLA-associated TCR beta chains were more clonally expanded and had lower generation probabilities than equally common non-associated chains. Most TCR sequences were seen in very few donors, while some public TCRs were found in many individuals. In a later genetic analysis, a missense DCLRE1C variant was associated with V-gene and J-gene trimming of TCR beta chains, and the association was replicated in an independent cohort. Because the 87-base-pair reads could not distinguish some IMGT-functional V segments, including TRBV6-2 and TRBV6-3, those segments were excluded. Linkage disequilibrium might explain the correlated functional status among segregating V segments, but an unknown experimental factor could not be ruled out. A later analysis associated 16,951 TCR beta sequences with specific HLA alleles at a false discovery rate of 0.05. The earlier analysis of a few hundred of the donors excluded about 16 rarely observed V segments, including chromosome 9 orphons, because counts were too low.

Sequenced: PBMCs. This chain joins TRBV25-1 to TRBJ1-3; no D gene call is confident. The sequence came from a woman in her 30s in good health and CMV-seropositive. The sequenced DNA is TGTGCCAGCAGTGAACTCTCGGTGAGCTCTGGAAACACCATATATTTT. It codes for CASSELSVSSGNTIYF.